The rows below give T cell receptor beta chains drawn from one sample of a study of T cell changes during pregnancy in multiple sclerosis. Sequenced by immunoSEQ multiplex PCR; TCRdb stores in-frame clones only, minus some. The sample carries about 35,000 clones, approximately 89% recorded once. Sequenced here: CD4+ T cells from peripheral blood mononuclear cells, sampled after pregnancy. The receptors here all came from a female donor in good health, enrolled as a control in a pregnancy study. The conserved cysteine and the conserved F or W are not part of the CDR3 here. Rows give clone size only sometimes, using once, few, many, or a class for an expanded clone.

clone_size: few; j_call: TRBJ1-1; v_call: TRBV7-6; cdr3_aa: ASSLGALNTEAF
clone_size: -; j_call: TRBJ1-2; v_call: TRBV11-2; cdr3_aa: ASSLGGVRGLNYGYT
clone_size: few; j_call: TRBJ2-3; v_call: TRBV23-1; cdr3_aa: ASSHPPREKGALGTDTQY
clone_size: -; j_call: TRBJ2-1; v_call: TRBV7-3; cdr3_aa: ASSLLAGSSYNEQF
clone_size: -; j_call: TRBJ1-6; v_call: TRBV25-1; cdr3_aa: ASSAGISNSPLH
clone_size: -; j_call: TRBJ2-7; v_call: TRBV6-5; cdr3_aa: ASSRGQSYEQY
clone_size: -; j_call: TRBJ2-1; v_call: TRBV10-3; cdr3_aa: AISGAAGEQF
clone_size: -; j_call: TRBJ1-5; v_call: TRBV12-5; cdr3_aa: ASGPGQGSQPQH
clone_size: few; j_call: TRBJ1-1; v_call: TRBV25-1; cdr3_aa: ASSEYSHTEAF
clone_size: -; j_call: TRBJ2-7; v_call: TRBV7-6; cdr3_aa: ASSLAVPGILSYEQY
clone_size: -; j_call: TRBJ1-2; v_call: TRBV9; cdr3_aa: ASTPGQGNYGYT
clone_size: -; j_call: TRBJ2-1; v_call: TRBV5-5; cdr3_aa: ASSSPPSSGRGRLFNEQF
clone_size: few; j_call: TRBJ1-2; v_call: TRBV7-9; cdr3_aa: ASSPWTGGNYGYT
clone_size: once; j_call: TRBJ1-2; v_call: TRBV28; cdr3_aa: ASSFGQGFRYGYT
clone_size: once; j_call: TRBJ2-1; v_call: TRBV7-2; cdr3_aa: ASSLGGRALNEQF
clone_size: -; j_call: TRBJ1-4; v_call: TRBV6-1; cdr3_aa: ASSEFFIAAAATNEKLF
clone_size: -; j_call: TRBJ1-2; v_call: TRBV29-1; cdr3_aa: SVDEHSHT
clone_size: -; j_call: TRBJ1-5; v_call: TRBV28; cdr3_aa: ASSQNQPQH
clone_size: -; j_call: TRBJ1-2; v_call: TRBV19; cdr3_aa: ASGSGRGRGGYT
clone_size: -; j_call: TRBJ2-1; v_call: TRBV27; cdr3_aa: ASSGTGGYEQF
clone_size: -; j_call: TRBJ1-1; v_call: TRBV5-8; cdr3_aa: ASSPTGTQNTEAF
clone_size: -; j_call: TRBJ1-1; v_call: TRBV10-3; cdr3_aa: AISKASGNTEAF
clone_size: -; j_call: TRBJ2-2; v_call: TRBV7-2; cdr3_aa: ASSLGVSGGTGTGELF
clone_size: -; j_call: TRBJ1-6; v_call: TRBV7-2; cdr3_aa: ASSLGGNSPLH
clone_size: -; j_call: TRBJ1-2; v_call: TRBV19; cdr3_aa: ASSSDPGGAGYGYT
clone_size: -; j_call: TRBJ1-1; v_call: TRBV5-1; cdr3_aa: ASSFRDGEAF
clone_size: -; j_call: TRBJ1-5; v_call: TRBV6-4; cdr3_aa: PFGTVGNQPQH
clone_size: once; j_call: TRBJ2-1; v_call: TRBV6-5; cdr3_aa: ASSRGESYNEQF
clone_size: -; j_call: TRBJ2-7; v_call: TRBV6-5; cdr3_aa: ASSYRGGPYEQY
clone_size: -; j_call: TRBJ1-4; v_call: TRBV4-2; cdr3_aa: ASSQDSSSALLDEKLF
clone_size: -; j_call: TRBJ2-1; v_call: TRBV6-5; cdr3_aa: ASSLTTLTYNEQF
clone_size: -; j_call: TRBJ1-1; v_call: TRBV6-6; cdr3_aa: ASRGAGGLGTEAF
clone_size: -; j_call: TRBJ1-1; v_call: TRBV25-1; cdr3_aa: ASSEYGSGSGKNTEAF
clone_size: -; j_call: TRBJ2-1; v_call: TRBV19; cdr3_aa: ASSTKLRGPYNEQF
clone_size: -; j_call: TRBJ1-1; v_call: TRBV15; cdr3_aa: ATSRVAGTEAF
clone_size: -; j_call: TRBJ1-6; v_call: TRBV5-4; cdr3_aa: ASSLAGGQGASPLH
clone_size: -; j_call: TRBJ2-1; v_call: TRBV7-9; cdr3_aa: AGDWQSTANEQF
clone_size: -; j_call: TRBJ2-7; v_call: TRBV5-1; cdr3_aa: ASSFLTPTSGVVYEQY
clone_size: -; j_call: TRBJ1-6; v_call: TRBV11-1; cdr3_aa: ASSLWRYSPLH
clone_size: once; j_call: TRBJ1-2; v_call: TRBV29-1; cdr3_aa: SVELNYGYT
clone_size: few; j_call: TRBJ2-4; v_call: TRBV2; cdr3_aa: ATFPSGRGQAKNIQY
clone_size: -; j_call: TRBJ2-7; v_call: TRBV30; cdr3_aa: AWNSLAGGYEQY
clone_size: -; j_call: TRBJ1-2; v_call: TRBV14; cdr3_aa: ASSQGPGLIYGYT
clone_size: -; j_call: TRBJ2-5; v_call: TRBV7-3; cdr3_aa: ASSSNYDRGRVETQY
clone_size: -; j_call: TRBJ1-4; v_call: TRBV5-1; cdr3_aa: ASSFQGTNEKLF
clone_size: -; j_call: TRBJ2-3; v_call: TRBV5-4; cdr3_aa: ASSRKGQGIGDTQY
clone_size: -; j_call: TRBJ1-1; v_call: TRBV28; cdr3_aa: ASSLMPDRWSAGDTEAF
clone_size: -; j_call: TRBJ1-1; v_call: TRBV29-1; cdr3_aa: SVTGGRMNTEAF
clone_size: -; j_call: TRBJ2-5; v_call: TRBV27; cdr3_aa: ASSWLRGAGRGETQY
clone_size: -; j_call: TRBJ2-7; v_call: TRBV5-1; cdr3_aa: ASSLGTGAYEQY
clone_size: -; j_call: TRBJ2-5; v_call: TRBV28; cdr3_aa: ASRQYARGTARLLETQY
clone_size: -; j_call: TRBJ1-6; v_call: TRBV27; cdr3_aa: ASSTKGISYNSPLH
clone_size: once; j_call: TRBJ1-1; v_call: TRBV19; cdr3_aa: ASIRWGWDTEAF
clone_size: -; j_call: TRBJ2-1; v_call: TRBV11-2; cdr3_aa: ASSRSYVNEQF
clone_size: -; j_call: TRBJ1-1; v_call: TRBV7-9; cdr3_aa: ASSFEKGMGTEAF